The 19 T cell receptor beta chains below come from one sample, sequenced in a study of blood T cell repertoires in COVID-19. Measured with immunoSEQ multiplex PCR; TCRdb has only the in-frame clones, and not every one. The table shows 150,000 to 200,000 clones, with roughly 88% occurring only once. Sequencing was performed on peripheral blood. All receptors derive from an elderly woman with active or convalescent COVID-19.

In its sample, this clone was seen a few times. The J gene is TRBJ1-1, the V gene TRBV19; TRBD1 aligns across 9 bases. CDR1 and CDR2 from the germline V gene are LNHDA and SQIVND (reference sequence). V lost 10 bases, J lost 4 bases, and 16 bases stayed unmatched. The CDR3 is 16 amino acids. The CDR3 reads CATRRNRGPGGTEAFF. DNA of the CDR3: TGTGCCACGCGACGGAACAGGGGGCCGGGGGGCACTGAAGCTTTCTTT.

The DNA for the CDR3 is TGTGCCAGCAGCGCCGGGACTAGCGCGTACTTC. Translating it yields CASSAGTSAYF. The chain employs TRBV6-6 and TRBJ2-7; TRBD2 aligns across 10 bases. The junction had 5 bases not matched to a gene; V was cut back by 6 bases and J by 12 bases. Per germline, CDR1 MNHNY and CDR2 SVGAGI (reference sequence). The CDR3 extends over 11 amino acids.

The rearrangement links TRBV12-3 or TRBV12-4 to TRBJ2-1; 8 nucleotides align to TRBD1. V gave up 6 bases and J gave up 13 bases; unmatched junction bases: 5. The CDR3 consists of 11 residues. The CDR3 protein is CASRQDRVQFF. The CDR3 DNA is TGTGCCAGCAGACAGGACAGGGTCCAGTTCTTC.

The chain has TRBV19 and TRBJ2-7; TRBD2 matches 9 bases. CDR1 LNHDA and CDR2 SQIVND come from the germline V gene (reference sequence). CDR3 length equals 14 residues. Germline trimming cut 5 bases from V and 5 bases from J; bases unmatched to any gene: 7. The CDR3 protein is CASSPAGGLDEQYF. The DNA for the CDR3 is TGTGCCAGTAGTCCCGCGGGGGGGCTCGACGAGCAGTACTTC.

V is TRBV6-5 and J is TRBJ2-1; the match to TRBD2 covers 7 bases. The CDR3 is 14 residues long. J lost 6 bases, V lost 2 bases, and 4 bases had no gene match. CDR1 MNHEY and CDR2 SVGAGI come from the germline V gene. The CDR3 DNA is TGTGCCAGCAGTTACGCGGGAGCGGGCAATGAGCAGTTCTTC. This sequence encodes CASSYAGAGNEQFF.

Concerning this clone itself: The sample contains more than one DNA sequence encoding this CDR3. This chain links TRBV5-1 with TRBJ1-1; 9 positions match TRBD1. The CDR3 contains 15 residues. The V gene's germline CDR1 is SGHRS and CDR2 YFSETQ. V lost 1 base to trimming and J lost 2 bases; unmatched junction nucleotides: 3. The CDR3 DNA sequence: TGCGCCAGCAGCTTGAGGACAGGGGTAAACACTGAAGCTTTCTTT. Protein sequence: CASSLRTGVNTEAFF.

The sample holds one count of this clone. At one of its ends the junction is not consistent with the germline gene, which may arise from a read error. CDR3 coding DNA: TGTGCCAGCAGCTACTCGGGCTCCGGCGGGCTCGGGGGATACACCTTC. Protein: CASSYSGSGGLGGYTF. This chain uses TRBV6-6 with TRBJ1-2; the D gene is possibly TRBD1 (5 bases). Germline CDR1 MNHNY, CDR2 SVGAGI (reference sequence). The CDR3 extends over 16 amino acids.

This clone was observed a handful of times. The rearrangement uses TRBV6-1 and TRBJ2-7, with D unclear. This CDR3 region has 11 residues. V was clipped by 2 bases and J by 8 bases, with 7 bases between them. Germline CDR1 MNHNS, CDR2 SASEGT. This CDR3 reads CASSETVQQYF. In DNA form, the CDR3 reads TGTGCCAGCAGTGAAACAGTGCAGCAGTACTTC.

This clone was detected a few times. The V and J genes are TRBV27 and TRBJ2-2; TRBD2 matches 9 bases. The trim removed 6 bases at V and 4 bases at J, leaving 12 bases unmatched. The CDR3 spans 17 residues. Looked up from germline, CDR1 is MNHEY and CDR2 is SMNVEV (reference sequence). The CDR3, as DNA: TGTGCCAGCAGCGTTCTCGGACTAGCGCAGGTCACCGGGGAGCTGTTTTTT. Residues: CASSVLGLAQVTGELFF.

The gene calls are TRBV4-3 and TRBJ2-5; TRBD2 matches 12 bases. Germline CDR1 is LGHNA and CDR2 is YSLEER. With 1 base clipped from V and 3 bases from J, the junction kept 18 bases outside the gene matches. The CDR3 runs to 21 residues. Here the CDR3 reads CASSQATGGAGSSGGEETQYF. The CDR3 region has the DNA TGCGCCAGCAGCCAAGCCACAGGGGGCGCAGGGTCTAGCGGGGGGGAAGAGACCCAGTACTTC.

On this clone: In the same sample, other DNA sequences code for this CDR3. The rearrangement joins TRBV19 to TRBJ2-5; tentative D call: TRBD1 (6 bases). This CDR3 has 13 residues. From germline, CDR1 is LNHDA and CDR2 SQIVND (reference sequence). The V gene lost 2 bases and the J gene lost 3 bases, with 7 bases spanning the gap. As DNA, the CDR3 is TGTGCCAGTAGTATAAACAGGGAAGAGACCCAGTACTTC. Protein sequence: CASSINREETQYF.

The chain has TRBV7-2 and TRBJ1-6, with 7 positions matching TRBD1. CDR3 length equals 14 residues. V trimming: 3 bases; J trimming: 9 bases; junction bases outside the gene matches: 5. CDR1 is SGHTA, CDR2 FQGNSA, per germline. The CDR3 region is CASSLMAGGSPLHF. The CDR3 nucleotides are TGTGCCAGCAGCTTGATGGCAGGGGGTTCACCCCTCCACTTT.

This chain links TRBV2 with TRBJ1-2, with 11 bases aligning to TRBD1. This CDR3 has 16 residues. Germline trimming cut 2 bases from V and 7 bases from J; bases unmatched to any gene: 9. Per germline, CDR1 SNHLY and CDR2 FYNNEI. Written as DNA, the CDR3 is TGTGCCAGCAGTGAAAGAAGGGGAGGGACAGGGGGTGGCTACACCTTC. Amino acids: CASSERRGGTGGGYTF.

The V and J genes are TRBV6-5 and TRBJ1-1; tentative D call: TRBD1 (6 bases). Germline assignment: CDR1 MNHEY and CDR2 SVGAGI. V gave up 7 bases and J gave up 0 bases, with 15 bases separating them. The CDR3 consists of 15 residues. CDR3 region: CASTRGGSVNTEAFF. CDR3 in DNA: TGTGCCAGCACCCGAGGGGGTTCAGTGAACACTGAAGCTTTCTTT.

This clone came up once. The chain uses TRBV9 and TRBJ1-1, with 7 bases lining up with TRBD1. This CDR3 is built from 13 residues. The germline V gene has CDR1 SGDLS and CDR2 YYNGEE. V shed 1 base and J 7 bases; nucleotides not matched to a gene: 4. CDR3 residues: CASSVNNRGEAFF. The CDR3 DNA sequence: TGTGCCAGCAGCGTAAATAACAGGGGTGAAGCTTTCTTT.

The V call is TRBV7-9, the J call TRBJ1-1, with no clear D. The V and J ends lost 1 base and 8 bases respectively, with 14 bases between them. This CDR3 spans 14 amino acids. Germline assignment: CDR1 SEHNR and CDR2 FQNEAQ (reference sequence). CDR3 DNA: TGTGCCAGCAGCTTAGGGGCCCAAGAATCCGAAGCTTTCTTT. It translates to CASSLGAQESEAFF. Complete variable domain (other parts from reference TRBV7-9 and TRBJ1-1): DTGVSQNPRHKITKRGQNVTFRCDPISEHNRLYWYRQTLGQGPEFLTYFQNEAQLEKSRLLSDRFSAERPKGSFSTLEIQRTEQGDSAMYLCASSLGAQESEAFFGQGTRLTVV.

The CDR3 sequence is CASRGQIGNQPQHF. The CDR3 DNA sequence: TGTGCCAGCAGGGGACAGATCGGCAATCAGCCCCAGCATTTT. This chain uses TRBV6-1 with TRBJ1-5; 7 bases are a match to TRBD1. Per the germline V gene, CDR1 is MNHNS and CDR2 is SASEGT. This CDR3 comprises 14 residues. The V and J ends lost 6 bases and 2 bases, in that order; junction bases with no gene match: 4.

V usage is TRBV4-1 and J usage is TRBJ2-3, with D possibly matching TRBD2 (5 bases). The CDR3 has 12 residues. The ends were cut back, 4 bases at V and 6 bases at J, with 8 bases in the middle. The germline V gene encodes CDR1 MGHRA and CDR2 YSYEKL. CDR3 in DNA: TGCGCCAGCAGCCCACTAGGCGATACGCAGTATTTT. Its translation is CASSPLGDTQYF.

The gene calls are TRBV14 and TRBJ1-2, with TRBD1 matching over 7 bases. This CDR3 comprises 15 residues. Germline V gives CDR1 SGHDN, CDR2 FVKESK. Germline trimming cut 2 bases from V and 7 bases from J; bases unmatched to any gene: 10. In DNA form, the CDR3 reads TGTGCCAGCAGCCAACAAACCGGGACAGTGGGTGGCTACACCTTC. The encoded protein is CASSQQTGTVGGYTF.